At least ten counts were recorded for the clone carrying this TCR beta chain. Its antigen is undetermined. The record originates from a study of blood T cells in healthy people across ages. Study findings and constraints: CMV status of donors was not determined, possibly confounding expanded clonotype changes.

Trimming pared 5 bases from V and 5 bases from J, leaving 18 bases between. Germline-derived CDR1 and CDR2 are SGHVS and FNYEAQ. The CDR3 totals 15 residues. It was with a sample-barcoded 5' primer and a J-beta primer mix that a second PCR of about 6 to 12 cycles was run. TCRdb re-called the 5' RACE reads through MiXCR, storing one row per CDR3 protein. The table includes approximately 900,000 distinct CDR3 sequences, about 44% detected once. The TCR comes from a man younger than 45 in good health. Specimen: blood. V and J are TRBV7-6 and TRBJ2-5; a possible D gene is TRBD1 (6 bases). The CDR3 DNA sequence: TGTGCCAGCAGCGCCGCCACAGGGTTTAGGGAGACCCAGTACTTC. It yields the protein CASSAATGFRETQYF.